This T cell receptor (beta chain) was profiled in a study of blood T cell repertoires in COVID-19. Study at large: COVID-19 samples, acute and convalescent, were from the United States, Italy and Spain. PBMCs, B-cell-depleted T cells, or T cells were the source of the cDNA or gDNA that made up the material.

Profiled with immunoSEQ multiplex PCR; TCRdb holds only in-frame clones, not every one. Of 300,000 or so clones listed, 70% to 90% are singletons. The CDR3 sequence is 14 residues long. Germline V gives CDR1 MNHEY, CDR2 SVGEGT. V was trimmed by 2 bases and J by 1 base, leaving 8 bases between them. The rearrangement links TRBV6-2 or TRBV6-3 to TRBJ1-2, with D maybe TRBD1 (5 bases). This TCR was recovered from a woman in her thirties or forties with acute or convalescent COVID-19. Sequencing was performed on peripheral blood. The CDR3 nucleotides read TGTGCCAGCAGTTACGACAGCTTTAACTATGGCTACACCTTC. Protein sequence: CASSYDSFNYGYTF.